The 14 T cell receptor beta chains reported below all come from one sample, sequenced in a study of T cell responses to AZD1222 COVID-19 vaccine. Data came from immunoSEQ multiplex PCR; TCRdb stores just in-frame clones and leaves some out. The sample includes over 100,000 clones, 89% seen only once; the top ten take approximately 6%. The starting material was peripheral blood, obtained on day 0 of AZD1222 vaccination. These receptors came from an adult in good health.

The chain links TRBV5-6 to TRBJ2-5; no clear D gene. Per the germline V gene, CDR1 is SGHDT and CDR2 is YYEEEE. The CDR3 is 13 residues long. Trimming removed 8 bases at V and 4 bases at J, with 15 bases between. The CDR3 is CASSRAWGETQYF. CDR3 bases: TGTGCCAGTTCCCGGGCCTGGGGAGAGACCCAGTACTTC.

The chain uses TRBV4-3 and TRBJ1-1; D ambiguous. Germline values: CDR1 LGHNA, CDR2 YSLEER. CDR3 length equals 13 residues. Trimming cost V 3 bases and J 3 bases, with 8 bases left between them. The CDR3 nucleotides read TGCGCCAGCAGCCACCGGGCGGACACTGAAGCTTTCTTT. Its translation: CASSHRADTEAFF.

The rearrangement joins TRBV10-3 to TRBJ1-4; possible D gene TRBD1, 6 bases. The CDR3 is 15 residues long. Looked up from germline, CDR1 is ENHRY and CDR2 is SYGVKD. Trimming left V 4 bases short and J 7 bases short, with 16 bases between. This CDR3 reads CAISGTAGVGEKLFF. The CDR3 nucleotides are TGTGCCATCAGTGGGACAGCGGGGGTTGGTGAAAAACTGTTTTTT.

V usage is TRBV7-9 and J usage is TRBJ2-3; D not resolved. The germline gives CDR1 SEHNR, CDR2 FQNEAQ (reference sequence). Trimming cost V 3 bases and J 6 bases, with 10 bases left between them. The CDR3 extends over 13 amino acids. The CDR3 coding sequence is TGTGCCAGCAGCTTTAGCCAACAGGATACGCAGTATTTT. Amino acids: CASSFSQQDTQYF.

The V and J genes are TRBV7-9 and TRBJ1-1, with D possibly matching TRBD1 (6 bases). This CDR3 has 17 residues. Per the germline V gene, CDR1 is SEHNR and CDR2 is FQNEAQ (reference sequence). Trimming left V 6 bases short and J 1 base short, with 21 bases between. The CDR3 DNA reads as TGTGCCAGCAGACCCACCGGGGGGCAGGGCTCGAACACTGAAGCTTTCTTT. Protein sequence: CASRPTGGQGSNTEAFF. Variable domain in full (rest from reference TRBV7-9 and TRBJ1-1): DTGVSQNPRHKITKRGQNVTFRCDPISEHNRLYWYRQTLGQGPEFLTYFQNEAQLEKSRLLSDRFSAERPKGSFSTLEIQRTEQGDSAMYLCASRPTGGQGSNTEAFFGQGTRLTVV.

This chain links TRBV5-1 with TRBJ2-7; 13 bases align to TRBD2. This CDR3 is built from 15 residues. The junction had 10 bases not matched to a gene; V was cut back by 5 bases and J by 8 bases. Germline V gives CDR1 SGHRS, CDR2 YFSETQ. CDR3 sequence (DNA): TGCGCCAGCAGAGTCTTAGGGACTAGCGGGGAAAAGCAGTACTTC. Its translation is CASRVLGTSGEKQYF.

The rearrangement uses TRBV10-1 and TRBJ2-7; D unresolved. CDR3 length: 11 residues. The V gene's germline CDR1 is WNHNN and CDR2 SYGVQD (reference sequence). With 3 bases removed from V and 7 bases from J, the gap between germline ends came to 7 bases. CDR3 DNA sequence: TGCGCCAGCAGTGACAAAAGGGAGCAGTACTTC. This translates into CASSDKREQYF.

DNA of the CDR3: TGTGCCACCAGTGATCCGTACACAGATACGCAGTATTTT. Its protein product is CATSDPYTDTQYF. This rearrangement joins TRBV24-1 to TRBJ2-3; D gene ambiguous. This CDR3 is 13 amino acids long. Germline CDR1 is KGHDR and CDR2 is SFDVKD. The V end was cut by 3 bases, the J end by 2 bases, with 5 bases between.

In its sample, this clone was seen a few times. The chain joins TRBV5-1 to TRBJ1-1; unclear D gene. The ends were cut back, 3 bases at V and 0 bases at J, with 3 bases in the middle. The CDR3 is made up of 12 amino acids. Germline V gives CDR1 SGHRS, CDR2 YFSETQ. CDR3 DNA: TGCGCCAGCAGCTCGGTGAACACTGAAGCTTTCTTT. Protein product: CASSSVNTEAFF.

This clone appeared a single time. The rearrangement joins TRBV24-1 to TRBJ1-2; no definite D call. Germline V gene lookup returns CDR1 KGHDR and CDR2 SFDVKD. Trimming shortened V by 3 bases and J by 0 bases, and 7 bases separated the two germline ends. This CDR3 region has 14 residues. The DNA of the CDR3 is TGTGCCACCAGTGATACCGCGGCTAACTATGGCTACACCTTC. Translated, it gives CATSDTAANYGYTF.

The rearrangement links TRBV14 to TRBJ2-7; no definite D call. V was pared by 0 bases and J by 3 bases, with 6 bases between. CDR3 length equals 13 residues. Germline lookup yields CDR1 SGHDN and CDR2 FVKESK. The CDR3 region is CASSQEWGYEQYF. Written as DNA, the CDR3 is TGTGCCAGCAGCCAAGAGTGGGGCTACGAGCAGTACTTC.

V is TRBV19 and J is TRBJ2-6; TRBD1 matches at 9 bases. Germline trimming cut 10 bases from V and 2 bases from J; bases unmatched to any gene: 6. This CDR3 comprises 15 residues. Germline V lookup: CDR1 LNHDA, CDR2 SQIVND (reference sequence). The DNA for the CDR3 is TGTGCCACCCGGGACAGGGTCCCTGGGGCCAACGTCCTGACTTTC. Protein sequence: CATRDRVPGANVLTF.

CDR3 nucleotides: TGTGCCAGCACTCGAGCTACGGGACAGGGGAATTCACCCCTCCACTTT. It yields the protein CASTRATGQGNSPLHF. The chain links TRBV7-9 to TRBJ1-6, with TRBD1 identical over 10 bases. After removal of 7 bases from V and 7 bases from J, the junction contained 10 bases not matched to a gene. Looked up from germline, CDR1 is SEHNR and CDR2 is FQNEAQ (reference sequence). The CDR3 has 16 amino acids.

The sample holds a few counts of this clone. For the CDR3, the DNA is TGTGCCAGCAGTTACAGTGAGCTGAACACTGAAGCTTTCTTT. Translation gives CASSYSELNTEAFF. The V call is TRBV6-5, the J call TRBJ1-1; D is unclear. Germline lookup yields CDR1 MNHEY and CDR2 SVGAGI. Trimming left V 2 bases short and J 0 bases short, with 7 bases between. The CDR3 length is 14 residues.